This paragraph covers one T cell receptor (beta chain) sequence. Its antigen is unidentified. Both 60 Vbeta primers and 13 Jbeta primers went into the PCR. Data came from immunoSEQ multiplex PCR; TCRdb stores just in-frame clones and leaves some out. This sample carries approximately 120,000 clones, about 78% of them seen once, and the ten largest clones take around 10%. The data belong to a study of cytomegalovirus exposure and HLA in healthy donors. The study's findings and limits: Testing in vitro showed a few CMV-associated chains specific for CMV antigens. In a later analysis, at a false discovery rate of 0.05, about 15,000 TCR beta sequences were associated with HLA alleles.

Sequenced sample: PBMCs. This TCR was sampled from a woman in her forties in good health and CMV-seropositive.

CDR3 nucleotide sequence: TGCGCCAGCAGCTCACCGGGACAGGGAGCCGGGGAGCTGTTTTTT. Translation gives CASSSPGQGAGELFF. The rearrangement uses TRBV5-1 and TRBJ2-2, with 9 bases that match TRBD1. CDR3 length equals 15 residues. Germline CDR1 is SGHRS and CDR2 is YFSETQ. Trimming took 3 bases from V and 6 from J; bases not matched to a gene: 6.